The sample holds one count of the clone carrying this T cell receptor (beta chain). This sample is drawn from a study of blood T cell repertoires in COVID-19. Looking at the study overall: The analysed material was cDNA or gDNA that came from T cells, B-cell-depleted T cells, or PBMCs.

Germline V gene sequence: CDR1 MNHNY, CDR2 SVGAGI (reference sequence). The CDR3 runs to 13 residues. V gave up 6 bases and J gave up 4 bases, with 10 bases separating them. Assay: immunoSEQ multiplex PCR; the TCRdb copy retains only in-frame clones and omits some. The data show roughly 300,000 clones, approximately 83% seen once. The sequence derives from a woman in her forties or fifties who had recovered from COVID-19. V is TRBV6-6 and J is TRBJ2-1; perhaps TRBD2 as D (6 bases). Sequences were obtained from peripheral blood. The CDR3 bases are TGTGCCAGCAGGGTACGGGGGTACAATGAGCAGTTCTTC. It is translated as CASRVRGYNEQFF.